The T cell receptor (beta chain) under discussion was sequenced for a study of blood T cell repertoires in COVID-19. Study information: Acute-phase and convalescent COVID-19 samples originated in the United States, Italy and Spain. In each case, the material was cDNA or gDNA derived from T cells, B-cell-depleted T cells, or PBMCs.

The table lists this clone with a few counts. The CDR3 length is 16 residues. Germline-derived CDR1 and CDR2 are LNHDA and SQIVND (reference sequence). Trimming took off 7 bases at V and 7 bases at J, with 23 bases between the two ends. Study processing details: Reference gene primers were amplified, and this amplification served to estimate nucleated cell counts. The repertoire was sequenced with immunoSEQ multiplex PCR; TCRdb's copy has only in-frame clones and lacks some. The V and J calls and clone size come from that table; D and trimming were worked out from the DNA. The sample lists some 120,000 clones; about 75% were seen once.

The sequencing sample was made of peripheral blood. V and J are TRBV19 and TRBJ1-5; D is uncertain. The receptor's source is a man older than 75 with acute or convalescent COVID-19. The CDR3: CASTAGGSSVRQPQHF. The CDR3 coding sequence is TGTGCCAGTACGGCAGGTGGTTCCTCCGTCAGACAGCCCCAGCATTTT.